Below are 8 T cell receptor beta chains sequenced from a single sample in a study of cytomegalovirus exposure and HLA in healthy donors. Primers: 60 Vbeta forward and 13 Jbeta reverse. Sequencing was performed with immunoSEQ multiplex PCR; in TCRdb, only in-frame clones are kept and a portion is missing. The table has 150,000 to 200,000 clones, roughly 80% seen once. The sample consisted of PBMCs. The receptors stem from a man aged 35-49 years in good health and CMV-seropositive.

This clone was picked up a small number of times. The genes are TRBV6-1 and TRBJ1-2, with TRBD1 matching over 7 bases. Looked up from germline, CDR1 is MNHNS and CDR2 is SASEGT. V was clipped by 5 bases and J by 4 bases; unmatched bases: 10. This CDR3 region has 15 residues. The CDR3 sequence is CASSLTGTASYGYTF. The CDR3 DNA reads as TGTGCCAGCAGTCTTACCGGGACAGCCTCCTATGGCTACACCTTC.

The table lists this clone with a few counts. This chain links TRBV4-1 with TRBJ2-7; the match to TRBD2 covers 13 bases. After removal of 1 base from V and 2 bases from J, the junction contained 5 bases not matched to a gene. The germline gives CDR1 MGHRA, CDR2 YSYEKL. This CDR3 region has 17 residues. This CDR3 reads CASSQGSTSGGTYEQYF. The CDR3 nucleotides are TGCGCCAGCAGCCAAGGGTCGACTAGCGGGGGGACCTACGAGCAGTACTTC.

Only one count was recorded for this clone. V usage is TRBV7-6 and J usage is TRBJ2-1; D unclear. CDR3 length equals 14 residues. From germline, CDR1 is SGHVS and CDR2 FNYEAQ. V lost 4 bases, J lost 7 bases, and 14 bases lay in between. CDR3 nucleotides: TGTGCCAGCAGCTCGGGTGTAATAAGGAATGAGCAGTTCTTC. Encoded protein: CASSSGVIRNEQFF.

CDR3 DNA: TGTGCCAGCAGCCCCACAGGGAACTATGGCTACACCTTC. Its protein product is CASSPTGNYGYTF. The chain has TRBV5-5 and TRBJ1-2, with D possibly TRBD1 on 6 matching bases. The CDR3 sequence is 13 residues long. Germline lookup yields CDR1 SGHKS and CDR2 YYEKEE (reference sequence). Trimming took off 4 bases at V and 2 bases at J, with 9 bases between the two ends.

V usage is TRBV11-2 and J usage is TRBJ2-5, with D possibly matching TRBD1 (6 bases). Trimming pared 8 bases from V and 2 bases from J, leaving 15 bases between. Germline CDR1 is SGHAT and CDR2 is FQNNGV. CDR3 length: 14 amino acids. DNA for the CDR3: TGTGCCAGCCTCAAGGGGACACTTCAAGAGACCCAGTACTTC. Encoded protein: CASLKGTLQETQYF.

This clone was seen only once. The CDR3 DNA reads as TGTGCCAGCAGTGAGTTTCAGGATAACACTGAAGCTTTCTTT. Protein: CASSEFQDNTEAFF. The chain joins TRBV2 to TRBJ1-1, with D hard to call. The germline V and J ends were trimmed by 3 bases and 2 bases, with 10 bases remaining between them. The CDR3 contains 14 residues. Per germline, CDR1 SNHLY and CDR2 FYNNEI.

The genes are TRBV7-2 and TRBJ2-4; D is uncertain. Germline CDR1 is SGHTA and CDR2 is FQGNSA. The CDR3 is 14 amino acids. The ends were cut back, 3 bases at V and 2 bases at J, with 8 bases in the middle. CDR3 sequence: CASSLSNPKNIQYF. The CDR3 bases are TGTGCCAGCAGCTTGAGTAATCCCAAAAACATTCAGTACTTC.

This clone turned up a few times. The genes are TRBV5-7 and TRBJ1-1, with D possibly being TRBD1 (6 bases). TRBV5-7 is sorted into the ORF group, with uncertain function. V gave up 7 bases and J gave up 7 bases, with 17 bases separating them. The CDR3 runs to 13 residues. CDR3 nucleotide sequence: TGTGCCAGCCGGACCGGGACATCCTATGAAGCTTTCTTT. Residues: CASRTGTSYEAFF.